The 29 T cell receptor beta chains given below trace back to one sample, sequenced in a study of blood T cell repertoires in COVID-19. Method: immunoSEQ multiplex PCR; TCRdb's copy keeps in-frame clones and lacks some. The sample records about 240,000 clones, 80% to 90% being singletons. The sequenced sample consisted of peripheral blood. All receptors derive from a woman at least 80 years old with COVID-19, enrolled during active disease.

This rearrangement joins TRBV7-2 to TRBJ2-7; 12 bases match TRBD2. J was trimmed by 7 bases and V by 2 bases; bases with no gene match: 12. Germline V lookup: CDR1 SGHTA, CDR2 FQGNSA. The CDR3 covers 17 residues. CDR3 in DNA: TGTGCCAGCAGCTTACGCTCGTCTAGCGGGAGGGCCGGGGAGCAGTACTTC. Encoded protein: CASSLRSSSGRAGEQYF.

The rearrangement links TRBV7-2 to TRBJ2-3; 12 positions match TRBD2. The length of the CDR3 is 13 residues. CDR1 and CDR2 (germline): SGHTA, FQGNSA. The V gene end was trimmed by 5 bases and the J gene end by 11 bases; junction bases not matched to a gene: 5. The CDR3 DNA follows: TGTGCCAGCAGCCCGACTAGCGGGAGCTTGCAGTATTTT. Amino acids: CASSPTSGSLQYF. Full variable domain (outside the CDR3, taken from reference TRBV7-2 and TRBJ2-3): GAGVSQSPSNKVTEKGKDVELRCDPISGHTALYWYRQSLGQGLEFLIYFQGNSAPDKSGLPSDRFSAERTGGSVSTLTIQRTQQEDSAVYLCASSPTSGSLQYFGPGTRLTVL.

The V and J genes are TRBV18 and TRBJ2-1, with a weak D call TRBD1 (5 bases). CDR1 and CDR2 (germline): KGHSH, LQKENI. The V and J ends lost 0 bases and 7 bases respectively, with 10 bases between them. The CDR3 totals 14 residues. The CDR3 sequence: CASSPPARANEQFF. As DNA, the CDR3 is TGTGCCAGCTCACCACCGGCCAGGGCGAATGAGCAGTTCTTC. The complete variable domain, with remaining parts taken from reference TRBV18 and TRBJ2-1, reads NAGVMQNPRHLVRRRGQEARLRCSPMKGHSHVYWYRQLPEEGLKFMVYLQKENIIDESGMPKERFSAEFPKEGPSILRIQQVVRGDSAAYFCASSPPARANEQFFGPGTRLTVL.

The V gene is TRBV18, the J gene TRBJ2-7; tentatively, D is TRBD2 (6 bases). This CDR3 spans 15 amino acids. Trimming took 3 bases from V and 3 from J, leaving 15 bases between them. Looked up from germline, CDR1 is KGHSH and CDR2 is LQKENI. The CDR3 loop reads CASSPGGDLLYEQYF. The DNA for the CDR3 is TGTGCCAGCTCACCCGGGGGAGACCTACTCTACGAGCAGTACTTC. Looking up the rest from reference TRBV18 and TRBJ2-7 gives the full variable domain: NAGVMQNPRHLVRRRGQEARLRCSPMKGHSHVYWYRQLPEEGLKFMVYLQKENIIDESGMPKERFSAEFPKEGPSILRIQQVVRGDSAAYFCASSPGGDLLYEQYFGPGTRLTVT.

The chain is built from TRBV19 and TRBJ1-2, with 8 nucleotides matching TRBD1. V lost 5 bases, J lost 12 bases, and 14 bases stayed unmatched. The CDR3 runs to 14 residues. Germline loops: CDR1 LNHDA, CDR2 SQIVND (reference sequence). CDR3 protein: CASSGAVGQGGDTF. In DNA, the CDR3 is TGTGCCAGTAGTGGGGCTGTAGGACAGGGAGGCGACACCTTC.

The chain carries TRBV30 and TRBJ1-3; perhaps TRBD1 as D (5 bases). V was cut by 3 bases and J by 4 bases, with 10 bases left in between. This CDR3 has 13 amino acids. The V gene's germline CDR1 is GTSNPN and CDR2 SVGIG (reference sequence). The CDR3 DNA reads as TGTGCCTGGAGAGGGGCTGGCGGAAACACCATATATTTT. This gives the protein CAWRGAGGNTIYF. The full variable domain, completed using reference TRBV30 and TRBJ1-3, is SQTIHQWPATLVQPVGSPLSLECTVEGTSNPNLYWYRQAAGRGLQLLFYSVGIGQISSEVPQNLSASRPQDRQFILSSKKLLLSDSGFYLCAWRGAGGNTIYFGEGSWLTVV.

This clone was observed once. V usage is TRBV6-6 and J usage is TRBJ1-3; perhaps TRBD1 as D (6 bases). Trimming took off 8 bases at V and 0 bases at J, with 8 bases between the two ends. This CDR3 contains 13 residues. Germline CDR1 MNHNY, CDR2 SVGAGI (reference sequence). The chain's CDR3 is CASGQHSGNTIYF. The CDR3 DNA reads TGTGCCAGCGGACAGCACTCTGGAAACACCATATATTTT.

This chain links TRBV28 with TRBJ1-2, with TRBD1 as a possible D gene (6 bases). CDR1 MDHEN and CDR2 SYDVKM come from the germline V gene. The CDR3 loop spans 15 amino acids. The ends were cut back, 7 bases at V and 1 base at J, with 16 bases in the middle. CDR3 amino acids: CASTTGGRGNYGYTF. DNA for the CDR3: TGTGCCAGCACCACCGGGGGGCGGGGTAACTATGGCTACACCTTC.

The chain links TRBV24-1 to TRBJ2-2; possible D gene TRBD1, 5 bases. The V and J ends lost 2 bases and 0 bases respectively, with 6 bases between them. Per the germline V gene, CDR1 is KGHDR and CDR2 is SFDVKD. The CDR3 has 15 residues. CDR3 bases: TGTGCCACCAGTGATTCGACAGCGAACACCGGGGAGCTGTTTTTT. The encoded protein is CATSDSTANTGELFF.

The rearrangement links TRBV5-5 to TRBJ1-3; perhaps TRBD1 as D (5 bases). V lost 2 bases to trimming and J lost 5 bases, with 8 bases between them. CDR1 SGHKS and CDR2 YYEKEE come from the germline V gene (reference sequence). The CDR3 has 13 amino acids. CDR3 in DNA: TGTGCCAGCAGCTTATCAGGGAGAAACACCATATATTTT. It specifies CASSLSGRNTIYF.

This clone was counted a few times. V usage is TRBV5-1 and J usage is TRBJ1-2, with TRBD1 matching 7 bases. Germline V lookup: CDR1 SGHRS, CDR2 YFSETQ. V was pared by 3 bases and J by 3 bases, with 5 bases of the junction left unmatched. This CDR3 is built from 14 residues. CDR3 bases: TGCGCCAGCAGCTCGGGACAGTCTTACTATGGCTACACCTTC. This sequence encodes CASSSGQSYYGYTF.

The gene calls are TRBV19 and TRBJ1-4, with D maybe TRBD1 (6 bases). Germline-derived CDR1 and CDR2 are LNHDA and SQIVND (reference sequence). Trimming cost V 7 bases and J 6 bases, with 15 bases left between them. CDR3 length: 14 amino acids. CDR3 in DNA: TGTGCCAGTAAGGCCTTAGGGGGGGATGAAAAACTGTTTTTT. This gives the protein CASKALGGDEKLFF.

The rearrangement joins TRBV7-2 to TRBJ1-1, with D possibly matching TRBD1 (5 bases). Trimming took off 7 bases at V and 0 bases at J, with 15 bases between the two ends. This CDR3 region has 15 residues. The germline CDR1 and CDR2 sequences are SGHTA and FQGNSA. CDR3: CASNHGGGMNTEAFF. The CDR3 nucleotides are TGTGCCAGCAACCACGGGGGAGGGATGAACACTGAAGCTTTCTTT.

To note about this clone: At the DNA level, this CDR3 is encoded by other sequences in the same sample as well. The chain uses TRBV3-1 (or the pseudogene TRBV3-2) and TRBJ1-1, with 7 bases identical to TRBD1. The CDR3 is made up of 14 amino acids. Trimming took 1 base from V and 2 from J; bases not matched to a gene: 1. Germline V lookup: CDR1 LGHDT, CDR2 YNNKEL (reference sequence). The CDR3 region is CASSQGQGNTEAFF. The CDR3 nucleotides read TGTGCCAGCAGCCAAGGACAGGGAAACACTGAAGCTTTCTTT.

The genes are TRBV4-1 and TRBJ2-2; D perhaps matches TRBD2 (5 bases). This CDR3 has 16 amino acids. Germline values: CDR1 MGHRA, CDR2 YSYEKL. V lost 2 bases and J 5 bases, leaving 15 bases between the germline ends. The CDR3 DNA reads TGCGCCAGCAGCCAAACTCCGGGGTTACGGACCGGGGAGCTGTTTTTT. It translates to CASSQTPGLRTGELFF.

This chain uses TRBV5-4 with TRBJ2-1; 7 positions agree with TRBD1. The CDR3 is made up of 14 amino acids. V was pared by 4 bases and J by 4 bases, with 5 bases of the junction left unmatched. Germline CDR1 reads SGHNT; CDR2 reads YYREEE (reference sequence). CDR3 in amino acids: CASSVQGLYNEQFF. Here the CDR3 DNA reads TGTGCCAGCAGCGTACAGGGGCTATACAATGAGCAGTTCTTC.

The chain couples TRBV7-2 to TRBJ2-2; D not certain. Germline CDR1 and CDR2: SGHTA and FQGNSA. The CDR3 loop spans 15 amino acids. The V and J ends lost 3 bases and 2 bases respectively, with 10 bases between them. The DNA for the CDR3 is TGTGCCAGCAGCTTCGGCGGCACCAACACCGGGGAGCTGTTTTTT. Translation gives CASSFGGTNTGELFF.

In DNA, the CDR3 is TGTGCCATCAGTGAGTCTTTGACAGTCACAGATACGCAGTATTTT. Its translation is CAISESLTVTDTQYF. J is TRBJ2-3 and V is TRBV10-3; possibly TRBD1 for D (5 bases). Looked up from germline, CDR1 is ENHRY and CDR2 is SYGVKD. The CDR3 extends over 15 amino acids. Trimming stripped 0 bases from V and 2 bases from J, with 9 bases between.

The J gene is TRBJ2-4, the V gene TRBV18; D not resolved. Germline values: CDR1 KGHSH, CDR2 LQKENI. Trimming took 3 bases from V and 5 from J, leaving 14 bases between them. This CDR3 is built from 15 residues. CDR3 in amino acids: CASSPSSAPQNIQYF. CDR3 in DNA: TGTGCCAGCTCACCGTCGAGCGCGCCACAAAACATTCAGTACTTC.

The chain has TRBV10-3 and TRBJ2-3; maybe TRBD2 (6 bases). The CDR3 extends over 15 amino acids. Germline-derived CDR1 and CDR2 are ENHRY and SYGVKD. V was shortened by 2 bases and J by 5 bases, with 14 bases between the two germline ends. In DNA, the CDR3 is TGTGCCATCAGTGAGGTGGAGCGGGTTCGAGATACGCAGTATTTT. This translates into CAISEVERVRDTQYF.

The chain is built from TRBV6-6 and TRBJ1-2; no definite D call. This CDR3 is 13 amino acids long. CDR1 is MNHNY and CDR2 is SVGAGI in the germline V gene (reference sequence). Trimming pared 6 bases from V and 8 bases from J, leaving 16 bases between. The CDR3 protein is CASRPTVMGGYTF. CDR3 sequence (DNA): TGTGCCAGCAGGCCAACAGTGATGGGCGGCTACACCTTC.

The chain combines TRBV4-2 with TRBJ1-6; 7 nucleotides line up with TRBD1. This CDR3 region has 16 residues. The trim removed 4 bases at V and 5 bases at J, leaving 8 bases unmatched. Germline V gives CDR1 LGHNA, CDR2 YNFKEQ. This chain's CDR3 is CASSPSTGTDNSPLHF. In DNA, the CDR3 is TGTGCCAGCAGCCCCTCGACCGGGACAGATAATTCACCCCTCCACTTT.

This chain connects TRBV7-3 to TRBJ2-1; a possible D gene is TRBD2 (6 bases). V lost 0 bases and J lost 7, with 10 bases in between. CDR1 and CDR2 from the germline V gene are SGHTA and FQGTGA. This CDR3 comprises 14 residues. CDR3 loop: CASSLTPEGNEQFF. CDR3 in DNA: TGTGCCAGCAGCTTAACCCCGGAGGGGAATGAGCAGTTCTTC. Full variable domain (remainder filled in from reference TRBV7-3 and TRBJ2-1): GAGVSQTPSNKVTEKGKYVELRCDPISGHTALYWYRQSLGQGPEFLIYFQGTGAADDSGLPNDRFFAVRPEGSVSTLKIQRTERGDSAVYLCASSLTPEGNEQFFGPGTRLTVL.

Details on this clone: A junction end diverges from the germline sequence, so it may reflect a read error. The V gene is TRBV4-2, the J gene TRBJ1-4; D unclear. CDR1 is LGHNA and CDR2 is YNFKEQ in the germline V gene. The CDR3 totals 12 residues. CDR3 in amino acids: CASSRTNEKLLF. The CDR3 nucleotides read TGTGCCAGCAGCCGAACTAATGAAAAACTGCTTTTT.

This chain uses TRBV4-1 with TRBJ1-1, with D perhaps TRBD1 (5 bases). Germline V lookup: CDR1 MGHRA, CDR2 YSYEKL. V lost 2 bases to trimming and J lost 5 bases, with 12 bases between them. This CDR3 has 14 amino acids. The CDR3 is CASSQLGGDTEAFF. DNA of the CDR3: TGCGCCAGCAGCCAACTGGGGGGGGATACTGAAGCTTTCTTT.

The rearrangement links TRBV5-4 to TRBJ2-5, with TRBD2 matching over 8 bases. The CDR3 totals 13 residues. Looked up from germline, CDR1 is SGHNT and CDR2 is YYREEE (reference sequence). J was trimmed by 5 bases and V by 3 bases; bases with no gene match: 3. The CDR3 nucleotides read TGTGCCAGCAGCTCGGGGGGGCGTGAGACCCAGTACTTC. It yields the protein CASSSGGRETQYF. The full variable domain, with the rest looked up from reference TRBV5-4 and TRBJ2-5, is ETGVTQSPTHLIKTRGQQVTLRCSSQSGHNTVSWYQQALGQGPQFIFQYYREEENGRGNFPPRFSGLQFPNYSSELNVNALELDDSALYLCASSSGGRETQYFGPGTRLLVL.

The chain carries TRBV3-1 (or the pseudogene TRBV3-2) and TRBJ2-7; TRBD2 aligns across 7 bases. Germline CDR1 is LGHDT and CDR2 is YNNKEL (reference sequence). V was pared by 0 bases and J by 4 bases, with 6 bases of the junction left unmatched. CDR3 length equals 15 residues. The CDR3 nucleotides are TGTGCCAGCAGCCAAGACCCGGGGGGAAGGTACGAGCAGTACTTC. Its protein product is CASSQDPGGRYEQYF.

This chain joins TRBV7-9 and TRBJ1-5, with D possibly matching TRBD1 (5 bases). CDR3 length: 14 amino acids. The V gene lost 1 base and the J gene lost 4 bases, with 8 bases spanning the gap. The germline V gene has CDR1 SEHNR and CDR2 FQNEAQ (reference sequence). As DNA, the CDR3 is TGTGCCAGCAGCTTAGTCGGGGGGAATCAGCCCCAGCATTTT. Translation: CASSLVGGNQPQHF.

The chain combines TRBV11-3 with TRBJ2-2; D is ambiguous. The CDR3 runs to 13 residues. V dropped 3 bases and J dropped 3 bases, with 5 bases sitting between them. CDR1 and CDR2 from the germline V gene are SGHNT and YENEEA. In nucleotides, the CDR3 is TGTGCCAGCAGCTTGCAGTACACCGGGGAGCTGTTTTTT. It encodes CASSLQYTGELFF.